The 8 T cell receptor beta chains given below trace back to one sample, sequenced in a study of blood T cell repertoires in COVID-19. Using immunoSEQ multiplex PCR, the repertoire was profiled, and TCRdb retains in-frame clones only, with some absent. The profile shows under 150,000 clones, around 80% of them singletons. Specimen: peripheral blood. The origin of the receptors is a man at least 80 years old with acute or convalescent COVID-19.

CDR3 coding DNA: TGCGCCAGCAGCTTTGATACAGACTACGAGCAGTACTTC. Its protein is CASSFDTDYEQYF. The chain has TRBV5-1 and TRBJ2-7; no reliable D call. Trimming removed 2 bases from V and 3 bases from J, with 9 bases in between. The CDR3 sequence is 13 residues long. Germline CDR1 and CDR2: SGHRS and YFSETQ.

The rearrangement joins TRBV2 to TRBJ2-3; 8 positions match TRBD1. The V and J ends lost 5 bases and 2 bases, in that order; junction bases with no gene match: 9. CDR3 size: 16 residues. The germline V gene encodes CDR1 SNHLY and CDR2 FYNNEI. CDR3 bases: TGTGCCAGCAGTACCCAGGGGGCCATCATCACAGATACGCAGTATTTT. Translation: CASSTQGAIITDTQYF.

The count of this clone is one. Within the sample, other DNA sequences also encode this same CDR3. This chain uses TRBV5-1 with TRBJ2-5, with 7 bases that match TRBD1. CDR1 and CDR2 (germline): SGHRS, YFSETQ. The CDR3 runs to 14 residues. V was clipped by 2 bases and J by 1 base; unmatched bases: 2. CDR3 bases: TGCGCCAGCAGCTTAGGGGACAGCCAAGAGACCCAGTACTTC. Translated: CASSLGDSQETQYF.

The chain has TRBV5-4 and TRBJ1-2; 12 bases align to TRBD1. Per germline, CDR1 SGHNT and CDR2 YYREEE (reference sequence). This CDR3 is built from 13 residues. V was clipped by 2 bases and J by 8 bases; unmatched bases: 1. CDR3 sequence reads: CASSFGTGGGYTF. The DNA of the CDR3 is TGTGCCAGCAGCTTCGGGACAGGGGGCGGCTACACCTTC.

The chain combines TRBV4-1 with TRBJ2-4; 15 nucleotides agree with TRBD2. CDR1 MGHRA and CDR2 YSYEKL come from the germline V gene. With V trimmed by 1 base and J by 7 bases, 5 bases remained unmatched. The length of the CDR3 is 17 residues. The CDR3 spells CASSQGGGLAGGNIQYF. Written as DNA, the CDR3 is TGCGCCAGCAGCCAAGGAGGAGGACTAGCGGGGGGGAACATTCAGTACTTC.

In DNA, the CDR3 is TGTGCCAGCAGCGTAGGGAGGGACCGATACACCGGGGAGCTGTTTTTT. Residues: CASSVGRDRYTGELFF. The rearrangement joins TRBV9 to TRBJ2-2; a weak D match, TRBD2 (6 bases). The germline V gene has CDR1 SGDLS and CDR2 YYNGEE. The CDR3 length is 16 residues. Between the trimmed V and J ends, which lost 0 bases and 3 bases, there was a span of 12 bases.

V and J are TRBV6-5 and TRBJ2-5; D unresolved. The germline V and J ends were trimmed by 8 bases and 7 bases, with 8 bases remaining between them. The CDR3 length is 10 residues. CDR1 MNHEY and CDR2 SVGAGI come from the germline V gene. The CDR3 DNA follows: TGTGCCAGCTACCTAGGGACCCAGTACTTC. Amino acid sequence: CASYLGTQYF.

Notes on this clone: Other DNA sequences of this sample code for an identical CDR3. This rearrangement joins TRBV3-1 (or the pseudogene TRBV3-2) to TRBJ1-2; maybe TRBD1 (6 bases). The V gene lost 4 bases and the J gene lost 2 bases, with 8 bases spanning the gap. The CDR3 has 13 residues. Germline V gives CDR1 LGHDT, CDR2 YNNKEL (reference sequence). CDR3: CASSLQGNYGYTF. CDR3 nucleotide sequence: TGTGCCAGCAGCCTTCAGGGGAACTATGGCTACACCTTC.